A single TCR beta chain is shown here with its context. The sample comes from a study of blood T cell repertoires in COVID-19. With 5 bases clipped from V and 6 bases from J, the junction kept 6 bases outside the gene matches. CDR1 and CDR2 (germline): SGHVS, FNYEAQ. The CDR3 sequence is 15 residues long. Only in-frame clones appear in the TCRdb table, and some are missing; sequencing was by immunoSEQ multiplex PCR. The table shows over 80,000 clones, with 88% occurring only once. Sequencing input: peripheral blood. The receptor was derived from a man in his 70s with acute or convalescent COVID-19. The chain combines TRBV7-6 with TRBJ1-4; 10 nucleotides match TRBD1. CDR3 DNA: TGTGCCAGCAGCGGACAGGGGGAACTTTATGAAAAACTGTTTTTT. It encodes CASSGQGELYEKLFF.